This T cell receptor (beta chain) was observed in a study of cytomegalovirus exposure and HLA in healthy donors. Germline V lookup: CDR1 MNHEY, CDR2 SVGAGI. The CDR3 has 13 amino acids. Trimming removed 2 bases at V and 4 bases at J, with 8 bases between. PCR primers comprised 60 Vbeta and 13 Jbeta primers. Some clones are missing from TCRdb's copy, which holds only in-frame ones; the method was immunoSEQ multiplex PCR. This sample has about 150,000 clones, with roughly 80% found just once. The clonotype originates from a woman aged 40-49 years in good health and CMV-seronegative. Sequenced sample: PBMCs. This chain joins TRBV6-5 and TRBJ1-2; perhaps TRBD1 as D (5 bases). CDR3 amino acids: CASSYGASYGYTF. DNA of the CDR3: TGTGCCAGCAGTTACGGGGCTAGCTATGGCTACACCTTC.